This T cell receptor beta chain was captured in a study of cytomegalovirus exposure and HLA in healthy donors. Germline CDR1 is ENHRY and CDR2 is SYGVKD. The CDR3 runs 13 residues. After removal of 6 bases from V and 4 bases from J, the junction contained 4 bases not matched to a gene. Researchers ran the PCR with 60 Vbeta and 13 Jbeta primers. Measured with immunoSEQ multiplex PCR; TCRdb has only the in-frame clones, and not every one. The table shows about 120,000 clones, with over 75% occurring only once. In its sample, this clone was seen a few times. Specimen: PBMCs. V gene TRBV10-3 combines with J gene TRBJ1-1, with 8 bases matching TRBD1. The source of this sequence is a man aged 35 to 55 in good health and CMV-seropositive. CDR3 coding DNA: TGTGCCATCAGGGACAGGGAGGGCACTGAAGCTTTCTTT. Its protein is CAIRDREGTEAFF.